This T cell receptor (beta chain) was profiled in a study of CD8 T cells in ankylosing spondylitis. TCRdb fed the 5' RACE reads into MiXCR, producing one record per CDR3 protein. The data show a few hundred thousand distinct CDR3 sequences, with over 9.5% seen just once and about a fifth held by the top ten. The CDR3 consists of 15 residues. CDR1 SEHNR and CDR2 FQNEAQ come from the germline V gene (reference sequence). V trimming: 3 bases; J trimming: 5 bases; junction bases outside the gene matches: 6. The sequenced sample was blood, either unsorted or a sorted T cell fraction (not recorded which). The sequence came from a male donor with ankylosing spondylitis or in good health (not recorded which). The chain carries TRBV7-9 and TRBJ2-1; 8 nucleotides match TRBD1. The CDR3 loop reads CASSFGQGVNNEQFF. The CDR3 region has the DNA TGTGCCAGCAGCTTCGGACAGGGAGTCAACAATGAGCAGTTCTTC.